The 3 T cell receptor beta chains given below trace back to one sample, sequenced in a study of vaccination and CD4 T cells after COVID-19 (dated by TCRdb to between 2021 and 2022). Antigen specificity for these receptors is unknown. The library came from PCR. The sequencer listed for this sample is Illumina iSeq 100. DNA from cultured CD4+ T cells underwent TCR sequencing with the Oncomine TCR Beta short-read assay at the Johns Hopkins FTIC core. TCRdb applied fastp at Q25 and MiXCR to the public reads, then kept only in-frame beta chains. Rows are combined by CDR3 protein, so each entry shows the most common genes and DNA. Here the sample has approximately 25,000 distinct CDR3 sequences; around 62% occur a single time. Of the sample, over 7.5% falls within the top ten clones. Read against the paper, the sample's treatment or condition label means: roughly 10-day PBMC culture with coronavirus spike peptide pools or control peptides (ViraFEST assay).

The sample taken for sequencing was CD4+ T cells from blood, cultured in vitro. The receptor set was obtained from a human donor who had recovered from COVID-19.

This clonotype was counted between two and nine times. This chain joins TRBV30 and TRBJ1-5; D gene unclear. The germline gives CDR1 GTSNPN, CDR2 SVGIG (reference sequence). The CDR3 is 14 residues long. V gave up 0 bases and J gave up 6 bases, with 12 bases separating them. Written as DNA, the CDR3 is TGTGCCTGGAGTGTAGTGGGAGGCGCTCAGCCCCAGCATTTT. The encoded protein is CAWSVVGGAQPQHF.

This chain uses TRBV29-1 with TRBJ1-5, with a tentative D call TRBD1 (6 bases). In germline, CDR1 is SQVTM, CDR2 ANQGSEA. CDR3 length: 13 residues. The ends were cut back, 6 bases at V and 0 bases at J, with 9 bases in the middle. Here the CDR3 reads CSVQGHSNQPQHF. CDR3 DNA sequence: TGCAGCGTCCAGGGACATAGCAATCAGCCCCAGCATTTT.

This clonotype has a handful of counts. V gene TRBV6-4 combines with J gene TRBJ2-5; D uncertain. CDR3 length: 12 amino acids. Trimming took 0 bases from V and 5 from J, leaving 4 bases between them. CDR1 MRHNA and CDR2 SNTAGT come from the germline V gene. The CDR3 nucleotides read TGTGCCAGCAGTGACTCGAGTGAGACCCAGTACTTC. This codes for CASSDSSETQYF.